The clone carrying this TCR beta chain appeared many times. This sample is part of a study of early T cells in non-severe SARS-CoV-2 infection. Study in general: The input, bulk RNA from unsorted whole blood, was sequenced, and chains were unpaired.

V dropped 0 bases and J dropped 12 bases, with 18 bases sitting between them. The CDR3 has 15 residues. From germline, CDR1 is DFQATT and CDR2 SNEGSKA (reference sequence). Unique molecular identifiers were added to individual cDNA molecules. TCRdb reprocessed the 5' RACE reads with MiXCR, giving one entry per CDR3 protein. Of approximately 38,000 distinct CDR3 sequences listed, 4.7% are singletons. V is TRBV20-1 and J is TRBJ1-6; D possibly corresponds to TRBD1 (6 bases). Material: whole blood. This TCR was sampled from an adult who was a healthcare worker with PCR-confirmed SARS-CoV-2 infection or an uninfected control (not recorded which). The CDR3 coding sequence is TGCAGTGCTAGAGATATACAGGACAGTCGGGGACCCCTCCACTTT. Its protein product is CSARDIQDSRGPLHF.